The clone carrying this T cell receptor (beta chain) has ten or more counts. Its target is unknown. The data originate from a study of T-cell reconstitution after alpha-beta-depleted transplantation in children. Study-wide points: Approximately two months post-transplant, alpha-beta T cells reportedly originated from several hundred expanded graft clones. T-cell counts and diversity at one year following transplant were attributed mainly to newly produced T cells. TCRbeta diversity was high at day 60 in some patients (a result of surviving recipient T cells and thymic progenitors).

From germline, CDR1 is MNHEY and CDR2 SVGAGI. The CDR3 length is 16 residues. Trimming shortened V by 2 bases and J by 0 bases, and 11 bases separated the two germline ends. For TCRbeta, the library was prepared with unique molecular identifiers. TCRdb re-called the PCR reads with MiXCR, one entry per CDR3 protein. The profile shows a few hundred thousand distinct CDR3 sequences, just over 7.5% of them singletons. The sequence was collected from a female patient aged 2-10 years who had a stem cell transplant for Fanconi anemia, so the T cells may come from the graft donor. The rearrangement joins TRBV6-5 to TRBJ2-1; maybe TRBD1 (6 bases). Sequencing was performed on peripheral blood, taken 360 days after TCRalphabeta/CD19-depleted stem cell transplant. The CDR3 DNA sequence: TGTGCCAGCAGTTACCCCTACAGGGACTCCTACAATGAGCAGTTCTTC. This encodes CASSYPYRDSYNEQFF.